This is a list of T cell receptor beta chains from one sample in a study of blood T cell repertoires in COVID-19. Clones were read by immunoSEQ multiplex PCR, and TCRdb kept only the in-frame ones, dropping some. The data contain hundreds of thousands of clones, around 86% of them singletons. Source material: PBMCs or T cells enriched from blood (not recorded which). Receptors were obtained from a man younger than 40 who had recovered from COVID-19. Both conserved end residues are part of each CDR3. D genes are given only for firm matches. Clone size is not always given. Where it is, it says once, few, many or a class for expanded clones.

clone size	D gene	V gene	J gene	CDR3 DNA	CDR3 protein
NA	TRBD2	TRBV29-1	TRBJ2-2	TGCAGCGTTGTACTAGCGGGAGGCCCCACCGGGGAGCTGTTTTTT	CSVVLAGGPTGELFF
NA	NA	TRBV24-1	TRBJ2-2	TGTGCCACCAGTGATTTGCGGGGGGCGGCGACCGGGGAGCTGTTTTTT	CATSDLRGAATGELFF
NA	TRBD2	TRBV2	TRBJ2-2	TGTGCCAGCAGCCTCACTAGCGACGGGGAGCTGTTTTTT	CASSLTSDGELFF
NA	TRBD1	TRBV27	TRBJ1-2	TGTGCCAGCAGTCCCATCCCCAGGGGGGCGAACTATGGCTACACCTTC	CASSPIPRGANYGYTF
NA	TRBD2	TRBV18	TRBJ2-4	TGTGCCAGCTCGGACCAGCGGGGGACCGTCGAAGCCAAAAACATTCAGTACTTC	CASSDQRGTVEAKNIQYF
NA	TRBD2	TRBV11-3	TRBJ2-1	TGTGCCAGCAGCTTAGAAACTAGCGGGAGGCATGAGCAGTTCTTC	CASSLETSGRHEQFF
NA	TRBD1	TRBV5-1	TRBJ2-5	TGCGCCAGCAGCTTGGCGGGTACAGGGGTCGGTTGGGAGACCCAGTACTTC	CASSLAGTGVGWETQYF
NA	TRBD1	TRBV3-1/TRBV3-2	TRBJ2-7	TGTGCCAGCACGGACAGGGGGCTCTACGAGCAGTACTTC	CASTDRGLYEQYF
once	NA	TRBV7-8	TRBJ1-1	TGTGCCAGCTCCCGAGGACCACGGGGGAACACTGAAGCTTTCTTT	CASSRGPRGNTEAFF
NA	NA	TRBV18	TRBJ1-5	TGTGCCAGCTCATTCGGACAGCCCGATAGCAATCAGCCCCAGCATTTT	CASSFGQPDSNQPQHF
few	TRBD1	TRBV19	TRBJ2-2	TGTGCCAGCTCCGACAGGGGGAACACCGGGGAGCTGTTTTTT	CASSDRGNTGELFF
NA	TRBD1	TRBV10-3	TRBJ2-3	TGTGCCATCAACAGGGGGTTTGAAGATACGCAGTATTTT	CAINRGFEDTQYF
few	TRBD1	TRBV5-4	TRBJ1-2	TGTGCCAGCAGCTTGGGGGACAGCGGAGACGACTATGGCTACACCTTC	CASSLGDSGDDYGYTF
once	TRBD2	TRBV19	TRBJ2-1	TGTGCCAGTACCCCCGGGACTAGTAAACATGAGCAGTTCTTC	CASTPGTSKHEQFF
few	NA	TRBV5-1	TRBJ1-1	TGCGCCAGCAGCTTGGGAGACACTGAAGCTTTCTTT	CASSLGDTEAFF
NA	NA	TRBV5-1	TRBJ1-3	TGCGCCAGCAGCCCTCGGACTCGCTCTGGAAACACCATATATTTT	CASSPRTRSGNTIYF
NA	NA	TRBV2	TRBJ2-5	TGTGCCAGCAGTAACGAGCTGGGGTGGCAGGGTAGGGAGACCCAGTACTTC	CASSNELGWQGRETQYF
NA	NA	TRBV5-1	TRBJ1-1	TGCGCCAGCCACAGGGACCCGGAGAACACTGAAGCTTTCTTT	CASHRDPENTEAFF
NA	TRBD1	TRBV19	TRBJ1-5	TGTGCCAGCTCCCAGGGGGCTTGGAATAGCAATCAGCCCCAGCATTTT	CASSQGAWNSNQPQHF
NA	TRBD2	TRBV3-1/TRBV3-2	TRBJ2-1	TGTGCCAGCAGCCCGCTAGCGGGGGGGCGTAATGAGCAGTTCTTC	CASSPLAGGRNEQFF
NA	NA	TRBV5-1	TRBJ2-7	TGCGCCAGCAGCCCTTCGAGACAGGGAGGCTACGAGCAGTACTTC	CASSPSRQGGYEQYF
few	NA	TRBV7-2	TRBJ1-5	TGTGCCAGCAGCCTCAATATTCAGGGATCTCAGCCCCAGCATTTT	CASSLNIQGSQPQHF
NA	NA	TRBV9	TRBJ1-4	TGTGCCAGCAGCCCCCACGGCAGGACAGCAACTAATGAAAAACTGTTTTTT	CASSPHGRTATNEKLFF
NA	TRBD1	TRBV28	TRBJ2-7	TGTGCCAGCAGCCCTCCCGGGACAGGGTATGGGAGCTCCTACGAGCAGTACTTC	CASSPPGTGYGSSYEQYF
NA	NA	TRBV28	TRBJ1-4	TGTGCCAGCAGTGCGACTGGGGGCCTTAATGAAAAACTGTTTTTT	CASSATGGLNEKLFF
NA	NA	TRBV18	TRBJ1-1	TGTGCCAGCTCACCACAGCCCCAGGGATCCGGCACTGAAGCTTTCTTT	CASSPQPQGSGTEAFF
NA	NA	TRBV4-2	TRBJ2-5	TGTGCCAGCAGCCCTGCCCCCGGGGGGACCCAGTACTTC	CASSPAPGGTQYF
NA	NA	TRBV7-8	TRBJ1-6	TGTGCCAGCAGCCTTAATACGGACAGTTCTAATTCACCCCTCCACTTT	CASSLNTDSSNSPLHF
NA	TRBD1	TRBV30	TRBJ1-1	TGTGCCTGGAGTCCGAAGGACAGGGGGCAAAGGCGGACTGAAGCTTTCTTT	CAWSPKDRGQRRTEAFF
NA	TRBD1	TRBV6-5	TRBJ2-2	TGTGCCAGCACCCAACAGGGGCGGACCGGGGAGCTGTTTTTT	CASTQQGRTGELFF
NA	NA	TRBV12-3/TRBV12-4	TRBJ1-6	TGTGCCAGCTCTCAACAGATCATTCCACCCCTCCACTTT	CASSQQIIPPLHF
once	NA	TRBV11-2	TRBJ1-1	TGTGCCAGCAGCTCTAGTTTGGGTACTGAAGCTTTCTTT	CASSSSLGTEAFF
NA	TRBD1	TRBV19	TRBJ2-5	TGTGCCAGCCGCCGGACAGGGGGCGAAGAGACCCAGTACTTC	CASRRTGGEETQYF
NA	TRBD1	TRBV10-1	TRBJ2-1	TGCGCCAGCAGTCTGGGACAGGGGAAGGGGAATGAGCAGTTCTTC	CASSLGQGKGNEQFF
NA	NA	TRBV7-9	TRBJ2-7	TGTGCCAGCAGCTCCCCGGACAATTACGAGCAGTACTTC	CASSSPDNYEQYF
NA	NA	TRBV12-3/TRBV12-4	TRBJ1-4	TGTGCCAGCAGTTTAGGCAGGAATGAAAAACTGTTTTTT	CASSLGRNEKLFF
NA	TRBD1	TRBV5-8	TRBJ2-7	TGTGCCAGCAGCTTGATCCGGCCAGGGGGCATATACGAGCAGTACTTC	CASSLIRPGGIYEQYF
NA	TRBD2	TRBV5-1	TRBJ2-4	TGCGCCAGCAGCCGAGACATCAGCGGGGGTACGGCCATTCAGTACTTC	CASSRDISGGTAIQYF
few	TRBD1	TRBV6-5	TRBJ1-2	TGTGCCAGCAGGCGGGACAGGGGACCTTACACCTTC	CASRRDRGPYTF
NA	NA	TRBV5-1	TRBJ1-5	TGCGCCAGCAGCTTGGGAGGGCCTAATCAGCCCCAGCATTTT	CASSLGGPNQPQHF
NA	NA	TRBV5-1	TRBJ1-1	TGCGCCAGCAGCGCTCTCGGGGGGTCCACTGAAGCTTTCTTT	CASSALGGSTEAFF
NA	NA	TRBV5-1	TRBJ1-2	TGCGCCAGTTCATCGGGGGGATCGGACTATGGCTACACCTTC	CASSSGGSDYGYTF
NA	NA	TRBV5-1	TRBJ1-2	TGCGCCAGCAGCAGGGAGGCGAGCTATGGCTACACCTTC	CASSREASYGYTF
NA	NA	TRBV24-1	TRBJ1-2	TGTGCCACCAGTGGGAGCAGCAACTATGGCTACACCTTC	CATSGSSNYGYTF
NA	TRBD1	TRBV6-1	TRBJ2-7	TGTGCCAGCAGTGAAGCGGGGACAGGGGGAACCTACGAGCAGTACTTC	CASSEAGTGGTYEQYF
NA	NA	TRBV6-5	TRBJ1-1	TGTGCCAGCAGTTCGGATCGAGGGAACACTGAAGCTTTCTTT	CASSSDRGNTEAFF